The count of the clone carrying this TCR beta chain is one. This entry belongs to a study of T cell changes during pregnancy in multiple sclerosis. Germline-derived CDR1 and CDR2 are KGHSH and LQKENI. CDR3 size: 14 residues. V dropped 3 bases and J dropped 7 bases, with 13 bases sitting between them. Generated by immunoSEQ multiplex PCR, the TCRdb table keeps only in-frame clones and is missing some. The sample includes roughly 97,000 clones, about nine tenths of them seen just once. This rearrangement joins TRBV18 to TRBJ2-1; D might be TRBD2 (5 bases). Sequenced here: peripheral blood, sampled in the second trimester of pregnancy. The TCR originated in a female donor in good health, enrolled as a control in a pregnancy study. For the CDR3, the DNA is TGTGCCAGCTCACCTGCCGTACTAGGAAATGAGCAGTTCTTC. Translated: CASSPAVLGNEQFF.